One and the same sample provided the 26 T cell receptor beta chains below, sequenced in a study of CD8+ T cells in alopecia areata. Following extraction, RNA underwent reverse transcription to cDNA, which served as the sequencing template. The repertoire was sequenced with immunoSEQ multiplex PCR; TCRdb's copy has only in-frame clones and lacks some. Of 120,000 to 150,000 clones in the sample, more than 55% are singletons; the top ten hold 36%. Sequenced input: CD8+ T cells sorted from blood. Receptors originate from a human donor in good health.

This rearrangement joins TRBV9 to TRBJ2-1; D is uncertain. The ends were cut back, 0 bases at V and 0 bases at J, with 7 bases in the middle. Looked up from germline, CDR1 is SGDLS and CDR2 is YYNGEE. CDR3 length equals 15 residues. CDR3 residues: CASSVEQSSYNEQFF. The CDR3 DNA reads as TGTGCCAGCAGCGTAGAACAGAGCTCCTACAATGAGCAGTTCTTC.

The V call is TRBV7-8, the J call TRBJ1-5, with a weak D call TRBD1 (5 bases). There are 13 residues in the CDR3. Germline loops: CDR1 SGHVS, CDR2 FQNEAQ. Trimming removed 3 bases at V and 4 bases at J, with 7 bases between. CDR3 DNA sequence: TGTGCCAGCAGCTTCGGGGGTAATCAGCCCCAGCATTTT. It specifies CASSFGGNQPQHF.

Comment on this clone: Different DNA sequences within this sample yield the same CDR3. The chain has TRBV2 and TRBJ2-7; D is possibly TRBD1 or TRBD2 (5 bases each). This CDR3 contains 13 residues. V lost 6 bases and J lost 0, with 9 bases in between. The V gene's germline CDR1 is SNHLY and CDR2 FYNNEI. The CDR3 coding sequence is TGTGCCAGCAGCGGGGACCTCTCCTACGAGCAGTACTTC. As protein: CASSGDLSYEQYF.

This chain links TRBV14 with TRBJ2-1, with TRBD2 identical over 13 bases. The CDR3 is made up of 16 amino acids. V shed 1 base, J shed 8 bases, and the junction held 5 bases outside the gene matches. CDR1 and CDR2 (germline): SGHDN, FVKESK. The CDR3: CASSQGGLAGVHEQFF. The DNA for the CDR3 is TGTGCCAGCAGCCAAGGAGGACTAGCGGGAGTCCATGAGCAGTTCTTC.

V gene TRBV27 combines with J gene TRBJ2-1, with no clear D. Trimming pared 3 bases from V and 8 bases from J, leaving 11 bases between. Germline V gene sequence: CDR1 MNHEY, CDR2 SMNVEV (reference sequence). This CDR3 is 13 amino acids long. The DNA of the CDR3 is TGTGCCAGCAGTTTGGGGTTCGTGGATGAGCAGTTCTTC. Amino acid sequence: CASSLGFVDEQFF.

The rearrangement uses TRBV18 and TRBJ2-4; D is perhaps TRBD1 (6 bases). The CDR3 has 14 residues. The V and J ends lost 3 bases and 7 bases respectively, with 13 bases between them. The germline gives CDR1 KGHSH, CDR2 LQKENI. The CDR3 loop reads CASSPGAEGNIQYF. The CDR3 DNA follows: TGTGCCAGCTCACCGGGGGCAGAAGGCAACATTCAGTACTTC.

Here the CDR3 reads CASSEGSGGGNEQYF. The CDR3, as DNA: TGTGCCAGCAGTGAAGGCTCGGGAGGGGGGAACGAGCAGTACTTC. The chain joins TRBV25-1 to TRBJ2-7; 8 nucleotides match TRBD2. V lost 2 bases and J lost 5; bases outside the gene matches: 8. Germline values: CDR1 MGHDK, CDR2 SYGVNS. This CDR3 is built from 15 residues.

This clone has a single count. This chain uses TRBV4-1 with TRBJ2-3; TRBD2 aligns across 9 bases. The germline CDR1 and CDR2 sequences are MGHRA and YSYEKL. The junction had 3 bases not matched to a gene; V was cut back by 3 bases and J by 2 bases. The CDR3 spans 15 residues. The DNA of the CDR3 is TGCGCCAGCAGCCACACTAGCGGGTCCACAGATACGCAGTATTTT. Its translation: CASSHTSGSTDTQYF.

CDR3 residues: CASSLVPDGPGANVLTF. In nucleotides, the CDR3 is TGTGCCAGCAGCTTAGTCCCTGACGGCCCTGGGGCCAACGTCCTGACTTTC. The chain uses TRBV7-9 and TRBJ2-6, with D unresolved. Germline CDR1 and CDR2: SEHNR and FQNEAQ (reference sequence). The length of the CDR3 is 17 residues. Trimming pared 1 base from V and 2 bases from J, leaving 12 bases between.

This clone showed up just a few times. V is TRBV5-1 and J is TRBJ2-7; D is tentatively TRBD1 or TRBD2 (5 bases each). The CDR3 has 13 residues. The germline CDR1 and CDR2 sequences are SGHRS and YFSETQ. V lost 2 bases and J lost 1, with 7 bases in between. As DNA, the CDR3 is TGCGCCAGCAGCTTCGGGGCGTCCTACGAGCAGTACTTC. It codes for CASSFGASYEQYF. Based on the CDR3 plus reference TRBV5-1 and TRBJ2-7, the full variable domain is KAGVTQTPRYLIKTRGQQVTLSCSPISGHRSVSWYQQTPGQGLQFLFEYFSETQRNKGNFPGRFSGRQFSNSRSEMNVSTLELGDSALYLCASSFGASYEQYFGPGTRLTVT.

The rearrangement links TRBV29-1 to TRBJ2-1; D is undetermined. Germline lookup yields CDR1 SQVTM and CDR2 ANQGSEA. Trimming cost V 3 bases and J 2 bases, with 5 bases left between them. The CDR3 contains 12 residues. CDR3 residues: CSVDPTYNEQFF. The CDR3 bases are TGCAGCGTTGATCCCACCTACAATGAGCAGTTCTTC.

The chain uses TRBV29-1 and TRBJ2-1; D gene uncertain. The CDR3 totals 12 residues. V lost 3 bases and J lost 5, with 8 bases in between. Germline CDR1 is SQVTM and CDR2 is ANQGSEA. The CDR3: CSVETRNNEQFF. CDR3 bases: TGCAGCGTTGAGACACGTAACAATGAGCAGTTCTTC.

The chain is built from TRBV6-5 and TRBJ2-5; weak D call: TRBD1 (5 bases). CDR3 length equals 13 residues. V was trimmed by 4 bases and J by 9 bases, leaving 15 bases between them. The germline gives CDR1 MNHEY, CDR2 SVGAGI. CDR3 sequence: CASSLQGAAAQYF. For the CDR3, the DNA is TGTGCCAGCAGTTTACAAGGGGCTGCGGCCCAGTACTTC.

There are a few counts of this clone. CDR3 DNA: TGTGCCAGCAGTCAGGGACTAGCGGCCTACGAGCAGTACTTC. Translating it yields CASSQGLAAYEQYF. The chain has TRBV27 and TRBJ2-7, with 11 bases lining up with TRBD2. Germline CDR1 is MNHEY and CDR2 is SMNVEV (reference sequence). J lost 2 bases, V lost 5 bases, and 2 bases had no gene match. The length of the CDR3 is 14 residues.

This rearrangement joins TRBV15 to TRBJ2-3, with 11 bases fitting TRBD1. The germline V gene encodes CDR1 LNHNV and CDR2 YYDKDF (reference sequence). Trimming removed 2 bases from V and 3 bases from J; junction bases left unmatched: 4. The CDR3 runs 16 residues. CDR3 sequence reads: CATSRSDRGLTDTQYF. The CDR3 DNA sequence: TGTGCCACCAGCAGATCGGACAGGGGGCTAACAGATACGCAGTATTTT.

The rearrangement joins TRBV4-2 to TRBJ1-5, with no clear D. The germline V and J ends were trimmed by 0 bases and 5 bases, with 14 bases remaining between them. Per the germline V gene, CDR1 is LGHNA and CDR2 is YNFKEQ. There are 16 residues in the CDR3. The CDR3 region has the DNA TGTGCCAGCAGCCAAGATCCAAAAGGGTATTATCAGCCCCAGCATTTT. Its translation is CASSQDPKGYYQPQHF.

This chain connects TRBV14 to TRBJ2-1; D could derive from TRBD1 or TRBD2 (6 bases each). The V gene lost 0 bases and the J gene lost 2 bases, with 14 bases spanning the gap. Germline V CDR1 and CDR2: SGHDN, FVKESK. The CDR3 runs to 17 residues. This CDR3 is CASSQDDGGLTYNEQFF. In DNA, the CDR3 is TGTGCCAGCAGCCAAGATGATGGGGGGCTAACCTACAATGAGCAGTTCTTC. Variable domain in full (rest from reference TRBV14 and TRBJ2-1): EAGVTQFPSHSVIEKGQTVTLRCDPISGHDNLYWYRRVMGKEIKFLLHFVKESKQDESGMPNNRFLAERTGGTYSTLKVQPAELEDSGVYFCASSQDDGGLTYNEQFFGPGTRLTVL.

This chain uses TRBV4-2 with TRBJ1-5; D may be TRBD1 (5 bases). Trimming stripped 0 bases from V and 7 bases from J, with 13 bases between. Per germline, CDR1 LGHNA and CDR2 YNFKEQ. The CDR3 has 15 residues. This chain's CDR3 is CASSQEGAGRQPQHF. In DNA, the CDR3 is TGTGCCAGCAGCCAAGAAGGGGCAGGGCGCCAGCCCCAGCATTTT.

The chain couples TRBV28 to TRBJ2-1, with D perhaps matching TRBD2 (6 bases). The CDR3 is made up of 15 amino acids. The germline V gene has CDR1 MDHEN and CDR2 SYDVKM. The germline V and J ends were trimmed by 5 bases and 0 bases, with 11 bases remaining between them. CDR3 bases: TGTGCCAGCAGTGCTTTTAGCGGCTCCTACAATGAGCAGTTCTTC. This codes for CASSAFSGSYNEQFF.

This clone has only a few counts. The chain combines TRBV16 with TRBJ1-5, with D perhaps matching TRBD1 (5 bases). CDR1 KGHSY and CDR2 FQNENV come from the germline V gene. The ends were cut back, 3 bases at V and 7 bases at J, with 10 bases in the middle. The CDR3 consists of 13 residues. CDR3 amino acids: CASSQFGAQPQHF. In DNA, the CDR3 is TGTGCCAGCAGCCAGTTCGGGGCCCAGCCCCAGCATTTT.

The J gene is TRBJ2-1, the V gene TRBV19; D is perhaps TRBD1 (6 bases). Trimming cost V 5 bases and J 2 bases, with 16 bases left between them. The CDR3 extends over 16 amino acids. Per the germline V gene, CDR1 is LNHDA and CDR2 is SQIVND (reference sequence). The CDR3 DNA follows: TGTGCCAGTAGTTCGCAACAGGGATCGGCCTACAATGAGCAGTTCTTC. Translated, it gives CASSSQQGSAYNEQFF.

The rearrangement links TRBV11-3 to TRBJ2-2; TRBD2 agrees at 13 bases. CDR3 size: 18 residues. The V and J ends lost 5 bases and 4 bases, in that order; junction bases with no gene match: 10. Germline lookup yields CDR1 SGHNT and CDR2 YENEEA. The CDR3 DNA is TGTGCCAGCAGCCCCGGGACTAGCGGGGCAGCCGTCACCGGGGAGCTGTTTTTT. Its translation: CASSPGTSGAAVTGELFF.

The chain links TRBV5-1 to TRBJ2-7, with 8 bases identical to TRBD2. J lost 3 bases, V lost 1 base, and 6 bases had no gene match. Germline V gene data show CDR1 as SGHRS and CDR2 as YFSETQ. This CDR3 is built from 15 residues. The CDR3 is CASSLIPGGDYEQYF. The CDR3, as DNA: TGCGCCAGCAGCTTGATCCCGGGAGGGGACTACGAGCAGTACTTC.

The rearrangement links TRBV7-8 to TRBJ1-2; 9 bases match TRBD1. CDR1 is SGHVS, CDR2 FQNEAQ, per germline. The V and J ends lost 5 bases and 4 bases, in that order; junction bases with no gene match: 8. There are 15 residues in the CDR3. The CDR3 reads CASSGNRDRAYGYTF. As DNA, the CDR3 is TGTGCCAGCAGCGGAAACCGGGACAGGGCCTATGGCTACACCTTC. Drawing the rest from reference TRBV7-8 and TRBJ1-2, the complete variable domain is GAGVSQSPRYKVAKRGQDVALRCDPISGHVSLFWYQQALGQGPEFLTYFQNEAQLDKSGLPSDRFFAERPEGSVSTLKIQRTQQEDSAVYLCASSGNRDRAYGYTFGSGTRLTVV.

As DNA, the CDR3 is TGTGCCAGCTCACCCTACAGGGGGCTGGAAGTGAATGGAGCTTTCTTT. It codes for CASSPYRGLEVNGAFF. This chain uses TRBV18 with TRBJ1-1, with TRBD1 matching over 9 bases. CDR1 is KGHSH, CDR2 LQKENI, per germline. The V gene end was trimmed by 3 bases and the J gene end by 10 bases; junction bases not matched to a gene: 15. This CDR3 has 16 amino acids.

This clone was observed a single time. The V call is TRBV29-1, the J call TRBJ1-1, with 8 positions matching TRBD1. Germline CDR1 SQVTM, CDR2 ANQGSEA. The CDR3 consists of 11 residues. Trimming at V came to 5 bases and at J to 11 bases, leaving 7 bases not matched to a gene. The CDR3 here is CSVYDRTGAFF. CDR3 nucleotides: TGCAGCGTTTATGATCGGACAGGGGCTTTCTTT.